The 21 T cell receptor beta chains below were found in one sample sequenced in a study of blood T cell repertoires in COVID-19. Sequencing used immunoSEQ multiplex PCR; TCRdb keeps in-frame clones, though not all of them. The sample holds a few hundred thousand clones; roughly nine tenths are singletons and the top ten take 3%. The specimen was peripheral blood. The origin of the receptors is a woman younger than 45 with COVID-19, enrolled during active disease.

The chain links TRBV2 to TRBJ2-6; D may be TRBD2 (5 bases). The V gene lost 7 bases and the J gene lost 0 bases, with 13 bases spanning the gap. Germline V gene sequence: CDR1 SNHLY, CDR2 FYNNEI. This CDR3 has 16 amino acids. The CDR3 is CASKGSGDSGANVLTF. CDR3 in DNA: TGTGCCAGCAAAGGGTCCGGGGACTCTGGGGCCAACGTCCTGACTTTC.

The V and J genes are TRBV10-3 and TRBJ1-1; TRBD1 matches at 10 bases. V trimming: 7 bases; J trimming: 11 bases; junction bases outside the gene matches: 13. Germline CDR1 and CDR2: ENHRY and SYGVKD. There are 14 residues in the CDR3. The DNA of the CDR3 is TGTGCCATCACCCCTGGACAGGGGGAAGGTGCTGCTTTCTTT. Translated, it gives CAITPGQGEGAAFF.

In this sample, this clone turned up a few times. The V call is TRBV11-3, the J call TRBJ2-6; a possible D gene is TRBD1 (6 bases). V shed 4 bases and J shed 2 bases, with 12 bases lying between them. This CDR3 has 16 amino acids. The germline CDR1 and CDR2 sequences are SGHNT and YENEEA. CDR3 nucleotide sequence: TGTGCCAGCAGCTCGACAGGAAAGACTGGGGCCAACGTCCTGACTTTC. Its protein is CASSSTGKTGANVLTF.

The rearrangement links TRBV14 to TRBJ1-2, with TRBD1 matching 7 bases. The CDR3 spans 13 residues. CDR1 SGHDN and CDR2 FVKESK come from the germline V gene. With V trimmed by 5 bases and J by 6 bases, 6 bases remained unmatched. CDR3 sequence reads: CASSYRTGDGYTF. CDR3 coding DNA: TGTGCCAGCAGCTATAGGACAGGTGATGGCTACACCTTC. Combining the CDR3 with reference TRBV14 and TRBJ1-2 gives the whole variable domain EAGVTQFPSHSVIEKGQTVTLRCDPISGHDNLYWYRRVMGKEIKFLLHFVKESKQDESGMPNNRFLAERTGGTYSTLKVQPAELEDSGVYFCASSYRTGDGYTFGSGTRLTVV.

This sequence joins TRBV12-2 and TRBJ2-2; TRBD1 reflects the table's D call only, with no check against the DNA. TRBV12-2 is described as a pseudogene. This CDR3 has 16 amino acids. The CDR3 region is CASRFWGQENTGELFF. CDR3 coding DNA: TGTGCAAGTCGCTTTTGGGGGCAGGAGAACACCGGGGAGCTGTTTTTT.

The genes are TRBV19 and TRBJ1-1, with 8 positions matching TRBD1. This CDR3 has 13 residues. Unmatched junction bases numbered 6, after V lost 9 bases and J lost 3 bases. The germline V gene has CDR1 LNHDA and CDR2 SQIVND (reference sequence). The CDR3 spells CASLGQGYTEAFF. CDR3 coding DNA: TGTGCCAGCCTCGGACAGGGATACACTGAAGCTTTCTTT.

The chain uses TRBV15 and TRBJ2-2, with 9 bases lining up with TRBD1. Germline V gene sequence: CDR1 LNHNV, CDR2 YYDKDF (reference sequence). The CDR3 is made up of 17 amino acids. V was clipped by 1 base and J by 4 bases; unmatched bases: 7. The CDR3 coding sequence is TGTGCCACCAGCAGAGTTAGGGGGACAGGGTTCACCGGGGAGCTGTTTTTT. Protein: CATSRVRGTGFTGELFF.

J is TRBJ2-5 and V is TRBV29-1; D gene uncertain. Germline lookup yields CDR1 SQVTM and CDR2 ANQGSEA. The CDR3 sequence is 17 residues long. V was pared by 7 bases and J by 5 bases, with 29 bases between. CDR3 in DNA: TGCAGCGCTATGCCCGCTTGGTCCAGGAACATTCCGGAGACCCAGTACTTC. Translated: CSAMPAWSRNIPETQYF.

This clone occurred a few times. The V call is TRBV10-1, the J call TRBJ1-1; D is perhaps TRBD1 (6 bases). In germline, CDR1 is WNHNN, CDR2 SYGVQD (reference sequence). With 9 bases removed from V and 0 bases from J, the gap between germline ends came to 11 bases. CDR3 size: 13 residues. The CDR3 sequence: CASSQGLNTEAFF. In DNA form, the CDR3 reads TGCGCCAGTTCACAGGGATTGAACACTGAAGCTTTCTTT.

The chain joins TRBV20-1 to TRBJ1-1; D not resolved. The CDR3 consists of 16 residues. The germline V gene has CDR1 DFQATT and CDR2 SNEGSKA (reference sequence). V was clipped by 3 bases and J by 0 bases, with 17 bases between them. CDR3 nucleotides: TGCAGTGCTAGTCGATCGGGGTCTGATATGAACACTGAAGCTTTCTTT. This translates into CSASRSGSDMNTEAFF.

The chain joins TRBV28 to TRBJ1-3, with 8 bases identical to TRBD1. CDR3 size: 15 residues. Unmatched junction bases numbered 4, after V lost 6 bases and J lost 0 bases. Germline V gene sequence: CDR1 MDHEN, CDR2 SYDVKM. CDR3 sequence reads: CASSTQGGSGNTIYF. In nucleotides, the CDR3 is TGTGCCAGCAGCACACAGGGGGGCTCTGGAAACACCATATATTTT. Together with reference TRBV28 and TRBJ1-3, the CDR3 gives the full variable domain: DVKVTQSSRYLVKRTGEKVFLECVQDMDHENMFWYRQDPGLGLRLIYFSYDVKMKEKGDIPEGYSVSREKKERFSLILESASTNQTSMYLCASSTQGGSGNTIYFGEGSWLTVV.

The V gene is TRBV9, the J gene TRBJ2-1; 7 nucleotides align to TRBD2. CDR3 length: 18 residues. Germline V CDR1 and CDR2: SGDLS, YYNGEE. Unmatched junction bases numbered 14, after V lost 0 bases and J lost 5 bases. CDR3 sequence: CASSVAPHRQGGDNEQFF. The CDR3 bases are TGTGCCAGCAGCGTAGCACCCCACCGCCAGGGAGGGGACAATGAGCAGTTCTTC.

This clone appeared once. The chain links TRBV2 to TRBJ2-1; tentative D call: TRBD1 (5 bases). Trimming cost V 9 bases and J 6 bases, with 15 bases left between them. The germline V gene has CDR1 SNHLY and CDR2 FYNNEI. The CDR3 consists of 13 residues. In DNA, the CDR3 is TGTGCCAGTCGGACATTGGGCGTCAATGAGCAGTTCTTC. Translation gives CASRTLGVNEQFF.

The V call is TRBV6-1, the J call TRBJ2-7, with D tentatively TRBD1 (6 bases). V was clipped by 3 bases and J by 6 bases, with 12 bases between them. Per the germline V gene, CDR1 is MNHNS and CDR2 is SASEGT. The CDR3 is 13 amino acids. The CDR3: CASSDPGVSEQYV. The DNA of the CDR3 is TGTGCCAGCAGTGACCCAGGGGTTTCCGAGCAGTACGTC.

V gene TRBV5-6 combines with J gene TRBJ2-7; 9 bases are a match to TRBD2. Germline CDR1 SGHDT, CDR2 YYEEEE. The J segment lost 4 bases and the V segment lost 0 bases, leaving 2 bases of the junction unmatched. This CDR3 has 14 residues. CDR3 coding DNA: TGTGCCAGCAGCTTGGTTGCGGGGGGGTACGAGCAGTACTTC. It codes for CASSLVAGGYEQYF. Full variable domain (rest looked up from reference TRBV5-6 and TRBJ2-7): DAGVTQSPTHLIKTRGQQVTLRCSPKSGHDTVSWYQQALGQGPQFIFQYYEEEERQRGNFPDRFSGHQFPNYSSELNVNALLLGDSALYLCASSLVAGGYEQYFGPGTRLTVT.

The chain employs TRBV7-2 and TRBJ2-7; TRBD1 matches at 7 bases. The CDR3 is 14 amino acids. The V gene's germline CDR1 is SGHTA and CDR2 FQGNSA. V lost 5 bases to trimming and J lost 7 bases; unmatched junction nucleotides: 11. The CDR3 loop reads CASSLLRDRAEQYF. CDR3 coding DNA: TGTGCCAGCAGCCTACTCCGCGACAGGGCAGAGCAGTACTTC.

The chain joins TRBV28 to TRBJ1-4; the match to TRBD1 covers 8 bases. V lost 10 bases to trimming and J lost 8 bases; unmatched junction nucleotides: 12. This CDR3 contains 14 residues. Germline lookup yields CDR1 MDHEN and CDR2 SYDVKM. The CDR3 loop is CATTPDRAWEKLFF. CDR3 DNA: TGTGCCACTACCCCGGACAGGGCTTGGGAAAAACTGTTTTTT.

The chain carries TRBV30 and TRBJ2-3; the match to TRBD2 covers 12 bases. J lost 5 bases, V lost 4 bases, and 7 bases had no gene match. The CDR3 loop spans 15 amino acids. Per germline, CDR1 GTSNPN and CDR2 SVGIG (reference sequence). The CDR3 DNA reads TGTGCCTGGACCCGACTAGCGGGAGATGGAGATACGCAGTATTTT. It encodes CAWTRLAGDGDTQYF.

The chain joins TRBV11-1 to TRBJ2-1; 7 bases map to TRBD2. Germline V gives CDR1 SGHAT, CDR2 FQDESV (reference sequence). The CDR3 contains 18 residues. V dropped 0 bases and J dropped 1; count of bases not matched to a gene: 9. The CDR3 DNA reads TGTGCCAGCAGCTTAGCGGAGGTCCAGCGGGGTTCCTACAATGAGCAGTTCTTC. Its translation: CASSLAEVQRGSYNEQFF.

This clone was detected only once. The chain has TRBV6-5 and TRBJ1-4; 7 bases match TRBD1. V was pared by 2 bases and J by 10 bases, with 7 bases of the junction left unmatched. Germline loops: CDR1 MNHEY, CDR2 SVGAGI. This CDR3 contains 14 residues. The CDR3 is CASSYQGDPGKLFF. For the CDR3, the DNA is TGTGCCAGCAGTTACCAGGGGGATCCAGGAAAACTGTTTTTT.

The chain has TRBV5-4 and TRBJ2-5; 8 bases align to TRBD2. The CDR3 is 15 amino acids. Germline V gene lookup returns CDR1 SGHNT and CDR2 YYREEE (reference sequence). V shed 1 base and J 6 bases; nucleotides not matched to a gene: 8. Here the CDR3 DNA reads TGTGCCAGCAGCTTGCTCGGACTAGCTGTAAAGACCCAGTACTTC. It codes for CASSLLGLAVKTQYF. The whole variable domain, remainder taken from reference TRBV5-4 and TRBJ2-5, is ETGVTQSPTHLIKTRGQQVTLRCSSQSGHNTVSWYQQALGQGPQFIFQYYREEENGRGNFPPRFSGLQFPNYSSELNVNALELDDSALYLCASSLLGLAVKTQYFGPGTRLLVL.